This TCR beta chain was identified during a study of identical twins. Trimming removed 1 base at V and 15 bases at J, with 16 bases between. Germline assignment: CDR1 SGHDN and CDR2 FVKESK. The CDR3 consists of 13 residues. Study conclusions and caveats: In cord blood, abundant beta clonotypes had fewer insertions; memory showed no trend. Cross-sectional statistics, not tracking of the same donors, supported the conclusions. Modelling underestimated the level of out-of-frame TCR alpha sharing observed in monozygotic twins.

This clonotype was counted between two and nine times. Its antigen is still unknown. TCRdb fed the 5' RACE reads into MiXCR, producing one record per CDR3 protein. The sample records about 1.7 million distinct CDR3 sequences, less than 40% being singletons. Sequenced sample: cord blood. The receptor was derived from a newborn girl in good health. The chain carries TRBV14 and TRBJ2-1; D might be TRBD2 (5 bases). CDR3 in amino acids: CASSQGMAGWRFF. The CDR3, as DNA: TGTGCCAGCAGCCAAGGAATGGCGGGTTGGCGGTTCTTC.